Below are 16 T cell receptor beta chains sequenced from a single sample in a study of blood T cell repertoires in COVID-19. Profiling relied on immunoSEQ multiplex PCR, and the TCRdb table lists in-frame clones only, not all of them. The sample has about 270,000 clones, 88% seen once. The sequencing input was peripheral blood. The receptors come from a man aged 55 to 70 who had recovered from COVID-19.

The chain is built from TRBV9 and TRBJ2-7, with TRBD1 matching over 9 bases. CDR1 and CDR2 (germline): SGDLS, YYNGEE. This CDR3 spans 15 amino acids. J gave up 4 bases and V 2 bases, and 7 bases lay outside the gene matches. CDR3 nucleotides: TGTGCCAGCAGCGTGGGACAGGGAAGAGAGTACGAGCAGTACTTC. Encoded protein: CASSVGQGREYEQYF.

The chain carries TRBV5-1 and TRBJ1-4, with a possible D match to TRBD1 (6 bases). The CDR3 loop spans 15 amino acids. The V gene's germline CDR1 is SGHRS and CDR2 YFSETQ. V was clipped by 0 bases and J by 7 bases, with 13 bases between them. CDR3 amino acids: CASSLEGTRGEKLFF. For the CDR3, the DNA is TGCGCCAGCAGCTTGGAGGGGACAAGAGGTGAAAAACTGTTTTTT.

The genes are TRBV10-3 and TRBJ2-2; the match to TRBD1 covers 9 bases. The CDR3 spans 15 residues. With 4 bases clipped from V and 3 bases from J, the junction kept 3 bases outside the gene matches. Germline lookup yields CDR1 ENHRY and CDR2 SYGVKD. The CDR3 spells CAISGQGVDTGELFF. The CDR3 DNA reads TGTGCCATCAGTGGACAGGGGGTGGACACCGGGGAGCTGTTTTTT.

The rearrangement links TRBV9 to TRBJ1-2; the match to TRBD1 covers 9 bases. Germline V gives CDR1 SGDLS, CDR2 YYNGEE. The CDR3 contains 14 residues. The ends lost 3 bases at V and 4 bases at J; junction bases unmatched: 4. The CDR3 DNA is TGTGCCAGCAGCGCGGGACAGGGAGCCTATGGCTACACCTTC. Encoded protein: CASSAGQGAYGYTF.

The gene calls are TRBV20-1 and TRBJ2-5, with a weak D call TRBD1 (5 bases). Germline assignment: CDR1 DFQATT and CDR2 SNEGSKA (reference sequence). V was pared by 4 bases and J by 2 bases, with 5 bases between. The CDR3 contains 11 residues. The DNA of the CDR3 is TGCAGTGCTACAGGGCAAGAGACCCAGTACTTC. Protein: CSATGQETQYF.

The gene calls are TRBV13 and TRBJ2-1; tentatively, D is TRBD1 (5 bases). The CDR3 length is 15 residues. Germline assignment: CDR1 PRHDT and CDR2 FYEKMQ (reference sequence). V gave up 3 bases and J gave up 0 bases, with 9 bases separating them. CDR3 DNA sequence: TGTGCCAGCAGCTTGCCCGACAGCTCCTACAATGAGCAGTTCTTC. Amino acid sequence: CASSLPDSSYNEQFF.

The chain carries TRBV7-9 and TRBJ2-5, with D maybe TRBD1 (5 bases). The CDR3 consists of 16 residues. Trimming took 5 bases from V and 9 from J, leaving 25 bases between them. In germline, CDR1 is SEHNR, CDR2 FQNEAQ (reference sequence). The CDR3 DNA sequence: TGTGCCAGCAGCACCCTCAAAACAGGCTCGGCTGGGGCCCAGTACTTC. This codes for CASSTLKTGSAGAQYF. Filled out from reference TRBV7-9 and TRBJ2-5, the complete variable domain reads DTGVSQNPRHKITKRGQNVTFRCDPISEHNRLYWYRQTLGQGPEFLTYFQNEAQLEKSRLLSDRFSAERPKGSFSTLEIQRTEQGDSAMYLCASSTLKTGSAGAQYFGPGTRLLVL.

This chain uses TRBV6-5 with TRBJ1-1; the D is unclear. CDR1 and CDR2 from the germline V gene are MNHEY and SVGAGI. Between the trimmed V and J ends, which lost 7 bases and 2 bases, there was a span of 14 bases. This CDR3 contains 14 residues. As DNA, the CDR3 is TGTGCCAGCATGGGCCGTCAAAGAAACACTGAAGCTTTCTTT. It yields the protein CASMGRQRNTEAFF.

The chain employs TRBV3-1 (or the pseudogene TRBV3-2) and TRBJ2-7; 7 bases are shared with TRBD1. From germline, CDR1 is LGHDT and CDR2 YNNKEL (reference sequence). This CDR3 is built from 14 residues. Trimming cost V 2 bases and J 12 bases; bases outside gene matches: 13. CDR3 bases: TGTGCCAGCAGCCAAAAAGCCTCCGGGACAGTTCTGTACTTC. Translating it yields CASSQKASGTVLYF.

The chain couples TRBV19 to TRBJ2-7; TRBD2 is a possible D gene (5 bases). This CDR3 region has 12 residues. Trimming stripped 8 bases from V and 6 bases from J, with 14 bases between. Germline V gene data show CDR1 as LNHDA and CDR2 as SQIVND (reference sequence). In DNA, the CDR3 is TGTGCCAGTGGGGTGGGAGTAGGCGAGCAGTACTTC. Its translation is CASGVGVGEQYF.

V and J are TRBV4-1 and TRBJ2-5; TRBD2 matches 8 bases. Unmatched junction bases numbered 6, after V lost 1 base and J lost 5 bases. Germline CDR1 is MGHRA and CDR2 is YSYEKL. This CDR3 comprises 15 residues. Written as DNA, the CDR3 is TGCGCCAGCAGCCAAGCCCCCGGGACTAGGGAGACCCAGTACTTC. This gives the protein CASSQAPGTRETQYF.

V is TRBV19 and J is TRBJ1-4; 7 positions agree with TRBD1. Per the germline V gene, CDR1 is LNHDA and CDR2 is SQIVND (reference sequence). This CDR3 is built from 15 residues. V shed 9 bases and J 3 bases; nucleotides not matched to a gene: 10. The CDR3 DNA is TGTGCCAGCCGAGCAGGGGGTGCAGCTAATGAAAAACTGTTTTTT. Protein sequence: CASRAGGAANEKLFF.

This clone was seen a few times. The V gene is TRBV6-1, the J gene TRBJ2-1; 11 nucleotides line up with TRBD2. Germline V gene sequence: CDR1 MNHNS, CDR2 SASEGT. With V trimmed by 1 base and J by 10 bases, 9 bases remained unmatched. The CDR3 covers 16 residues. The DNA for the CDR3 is TGTGCCAGCAGTGAAGTAGCGGGGGGGCCGGTAGGGGAGCAGTTCTTC. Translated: CASSEVAGGPVGEQFF.

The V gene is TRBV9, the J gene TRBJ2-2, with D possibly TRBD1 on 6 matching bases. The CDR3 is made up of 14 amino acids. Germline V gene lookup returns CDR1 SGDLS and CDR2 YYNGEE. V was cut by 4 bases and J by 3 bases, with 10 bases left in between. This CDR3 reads CASSKGVDTGELFF. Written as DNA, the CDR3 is TGTGCCAGCAGCAAGGGGGTGGACACCGGGGAGCTGTTTTTT. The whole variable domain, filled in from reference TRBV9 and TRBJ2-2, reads DSGVTQTPKHLITATGQRVTLRCSPRSGDLSVYWYQQSLDQGLQFLIQYYNGEERAKGNILERFSAQQFPDLHSELNLSSLELGDSALYFCASSKGVDTGELFFGEGSRLTVL.

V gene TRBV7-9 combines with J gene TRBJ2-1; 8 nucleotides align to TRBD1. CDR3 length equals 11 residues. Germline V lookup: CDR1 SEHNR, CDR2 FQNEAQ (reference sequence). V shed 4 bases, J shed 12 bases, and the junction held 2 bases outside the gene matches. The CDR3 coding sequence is TGTGCCAGCAGCTCCGACAGGGGGCAGTTCTTC. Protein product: CASSSDRGQFF.

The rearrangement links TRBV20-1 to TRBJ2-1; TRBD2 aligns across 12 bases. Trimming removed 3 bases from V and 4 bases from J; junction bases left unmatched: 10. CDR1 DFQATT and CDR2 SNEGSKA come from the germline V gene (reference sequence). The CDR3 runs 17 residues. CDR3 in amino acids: CSASGLAGPFLYNEQFF. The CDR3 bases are TGCAGTGCTAGTGGACTAGCGGGGCCCTTCCTGTACAATGAGCAGTTCTTC.